Each of the 20 T cell receptor beta chains below was sequenced from the same sample in a study of blood T cell repertoires in COVID-19. This table comes from immunoSEQ multiplex PCR, and its TCRdb copy is limited to in-frame clones, with some not included. The data show approximately 100,000 clones, with around three quarters seen just once and roughly 4% held by the top ten. The sample comprised peripheral blood. These receptors originate from a human donor in a cohort sampled during active or convalescent COVID-19.

This clone appeared once. The chain links TRBV5-6 to TRBJ2-7, with 15 nucleotides matching TRBD2. There are 17 residues in the CDR3. The germline CDR1 and CDR2 sequences are SGHDT and YYEEEE. The junction had 5 bases not matched to a gene; V was cut back by 4 bases and J by 0 bases. The CDR3 coding sequence is TGTGCCAGCAGCCGGGGACTAGCGGGGGGCGACTCCTACGAGCAGTACTTC. This gives the protein CASSRGLAGGDSYEQYF.

V gene TRBV7-2 combines with J gene TRBJ2-5, with D perhaps TRBD1 (6 bases). This CDR3 is built from 15 residues. Between the trimmed V and J ends, which lost 0 bases and 0 bases, there was a span of 8 bases. Looked up from germline, CDR1 is SGHTA and CDR2 is FQGNSA. The CDR3 DNA sequence: TGTGCCAGCAGCTTAGCGGCAGGGGACCAAGAGACCCAGTACTTC. Protein product: CASSLAAGDQETQYF.

The chain employs TRBV27 and TRBJ1-6; 7 nucleotides line up with TRBD1. CDR1 is MNHEY and CDR2 is SMNVEV in the germline V gene (reference sequence). J lost 9 bases, V lost 5 bases, and 7 bases had no gene match. The CDR3 is made up of 14 amino acids. The CDR3 region is CASSPRQGSSPLHF. CDR3 DNA: TGTGCCAGCAGTCCACGACAGGGTTCTTCACCCCTCCACTTT.

The chain has TRBV29-1 and TRBJ2-7; D not certain. V was shortened by 6 bases and J by 0 bases, with 15 bases between the two germline ends. Germline lookup yields CDR1 SQVTM and CDR2 ANQGSEA. The CDR3 covers 14 residues. CDR3 in amino acids: CSVARSSSSYEQYF. DNA for the CDR3: TGCAGCGTGGCAAGGAGTTCCAGCTCCTACGAGCAGTACTTC.

The J gene is TRBJ1-3, the V gene TRBV11-2; the match to TRBD1 covers 9 bases. The CDR3 length is 15 residues. Germline V lookup: CDR1 SGHAT, CDR2 FQNNGV. The junction had 5 bases not matched to a gene; V was cut back by 0 bases and J by 8 bases. DNA for the CDR3: TGTGCCAGCAGCTTAGACCGGGACAGGGCGCACACCATATATTTT. It translates to CASSLDRDRAHTIYF.

This clone was counted once. This rearrangement joins TRBV9 to TRBJ2-1; a possible D gene is TRBD2 (7 bases). From germline, CDR1 is SGDLS and CDR2 YYNGEE. The CDR3 consists of 15 residues. Trimming shortened V by 0 bases and J by 5 bases, and 12 bases separated the two germline ends. The CDR3 spells CASSVDTGRDNEQFF. CDR3 in DNA: TGTGCCAGCAGCGTAGATACAGGGAGGGACAATGAGCAGTTCTTC. Drawing the rest from reference TRBV9 and TRBJ2-1, the complete variable domain is DSGVTQTPKHLITATGQRVTLRCSPRSGDLSVYWYQQSLDQGLQFLIQYYNGEERAKGNILERFSAQQFPDLHSELNLSSLELGDSALYFCASSVDTGRDNEQFFGPGTRLTVL.

Regarding this clone: One end of the junction varies from germline; a read error may be responsible. The V gene is TRBV18, the J gene TRBJ1-3; 9 nucleotides line up with TRBD1. This CDR3 contains 15 residues. Germline V gene lookup returns CDR1 KGHSH and CDR2 LQKENI. The CDR3 loop is CASSSPTGGGNTIYF. CDR3 nucleotide sequence: TGTGCCAGCTCATCACCGACAGGGGGTGGAAACACCATATATTTT.

The rearrangement links TRBV2 to TRBJ2-7; 7 bases are a match to TRBD1. The V segment lost 6 bases and the J segment 1 base; nucleotides outside the gene matches: 6. The CDR3 is 14 residues long. The germline V gene encodes CDR1 SNHLY and CDR2 FYNNEI. CDR3 bases: TGTGCCAGCAGGCGGACAGGTTTATCCTACGAGCAGTACTTC. This gives the protein CASRRTGLSYEQYF.

The chain is built from TRBV7-9 and TRBJ2-1; D call uncertain. Germline V CDR1 and CDR2: SEHNR, FQNEAQ (reference sequence). CDR3 length: 13 amino acids. Deletions cut 5 bases from V and 7 bases from J, with 12 bases between. CDR3 residues: CASSDSPRNEQFF. In DNA form, the CDR3 reads TGTGCCAGCAGCGACTCCCCGAGGAATGAGCAGTTCTTC.

The V call is TRBV28, the J call TRBJ2-7; 7 positions match TRBD1. This CDR3 comprises 16 residues. CDR1 and CDR2 (germline): MDHEN, SYDVKM. After removal of 5 bases from V and 3 bases from J, the junction contained 13 bases not matched to a gene. CDR3 DNA: TGTGCCAGCAGTGGACGACAGGGCAATGAGGGCTACGAGCAGTACTTC. Its translation: CASSGRQGNEGYEQYF.

This clone was seen a handful of times. The V gene is TRBV19, the J gene TRBJ2-2; 10 bases line up with TRBD1. The V gene's germline CDR1 is LNHDA and CDR2 SQIVND (reference sequence). With V trimmed by 9 bases and J by 2 bases, 3 bases remained unmatched. The CDR3 contains 14 residues. The chain's CDR3 is CASRDRGNTGELFF. Here the CDR3 DNA reads TGTGCCAGCAGGGACAGGGGAAACACCGGGGAGCTGTTTTTT. Using reference TRBV19 and TRBJ2-2 for the parts outside the CDR3, the full variable domain is DGGITQSPKYLFRKEGQNVTLSCEQNLNHDAMYWYRQDPGQGLRLIYYSQIVNDFQKGDIAEGYSVSREKKESFPLTVTSAQKNPTAFYLCASRDRGNTGELFFGEGSRLTVL.

The chain is built from TRBV29-1 and TRBJ2-7; D is unresolved. The CDR3 sequence is 11 residues long. Germline CDR1 reads SQVTM; CDR2 reads ANQGSEA. V lost 2 bases to trimming and J lost 2 bases, with 4 bases between them. CDR3 protein: CSVESAYEQYF. Written as DNA, the CDR3 is TGCAGCGTTGAATCGGCCTACGAGCAGTACTTC.

This clone has more than one count but fewer than ten. In DNA form, the CDR3 reads TGTGCCAGCAGCCCAACGGGGAACTATGGCTACACCTTC. This encodes CASSPTGNYGYTF. The V and J genes are TRBV7-8 and TRBJ1-2; D remains ambiguous. The ends were cut back, 5 bases at V and 2 bases at J, with 9 bases in the middle. There are 13 residues in the CDR3. The germline gives CDR1 SGHVS, CDR2 FQNEAQ.

This chain uses TRBV10-2 with TRBJ2-7, with 7 nucleotides matching TRBD1. The CDR3 extends over 16 amino acids. J was trimmed by 2 bases and V by 0 bases; bases with no gene match: 7. Germline V gives CDR1 WSHSY, CDR2 SAAADI. In DNA form, the CDR3 reads TGCGCCAGCAGTGAGTCGGCCGGGACAGCCGCCTACGAGCAGTACTTC. This translates into CASSESAGTAAYEQYF.

Only one count was recorded for this clone. This chain connects TRBV3-1 (or the pseudogene TRBV3-2) to TRBJ1-6, with 7 bases identical to TRBD1. The CDR3 has 14 residues. The junction had 3 bases not matched to a gene; V was cut back by 3 bases and J by 7 bases. Germline CDR1 reads LGHDT; CDR2 reads YNNKEL (reference sequence). This chain's CDR3 is CASSHRDRNSPLHF. CDR3 in DNA: TGTGCCAGCAGCCACCGGGACAGAAATTCACCCCTCCACTTT.

The V gene is TRBV6-2 or TRBV6-3, the J gene TRBJ2-4; maybe TRBD2 (5 bases). Germline assignment: CDR1 MNHEY and CDR2 SVGEGT. The CDR3 totals 15 residues. V lost 6 bases and J lost 1, with 13 bases in between. The CDR3 DNA reads TGTGCCAGCAGCCGAGGGCCGGAGGCCAAAAACATTCAGTACTTC. Encoded protein: CASSRGPEAKNIQYF.

This clone is a singleton in its sample. The chain has TRBV4-1 and TRBJ2-1; D is possibly TRBD2 (6 bases). The CDR3 is 17 residues long. V dropped 0 bases and J dropped 7 bases, with 19 bases sitting between them. Germline CDR1 reads MGHRA; CDR2 reads YSYEKL. The CDR3: CASSQDGSLAIGNEQFF. DNA of the CDR3: TGCGCCAGCAGCCAAGATGGGTCGCTAGCGATAGGGAATGAGCAGTTCTTC.

The genes are TRBV6-6 and TRBJ2-1; 9 bases line up with TRBD2. Per the germline V gene, CDR1 is MNHNY and CDR2 is SVGAGI (reference sequence). Trimming cost V 5 bases and J 6 bases; bases outside gene matches: 14. The CDR3 loop spans 17 amino acids. CDR3 sequence (DNA): TGTGCCAGCAGTCAGCTGACTAGCGGAGTGATTCGCAATGAGCAGTTCTTC. It yields the protein CASSQLTSGVIRNEQFF.

This chain connects TRBV6-1 to TRBJ1-1; 8 nucleotides align to TRBD1. CDR3 size: 14 residues. Germline CDR1 MNHNS, CDR2 SASEGT. The V and J ends lost 3 bases and 5 bases, in that order; junction bases with no gene match: 5. The CDR3 protein is CASSDGQGWTEAFF. The CDR3 DNA reads as TGTGCCAGCAGTGACGGACAGGGATGGACTGAAGCTTTCTTT.

V and J are TRBV24-1 and TRBJ2-1; TRBD2 aligns across 9 bases. V lost 7 bases, J lost 5 bases, and 11 bases stayed unmatched. CDR1 is KGHDR and CDR2 is SFDVKD in the germline V gene. The length of the CDR3 is 16 residues. CDR3 loop: CATSTSGQPKDNEQFF. The DNA of the CDR3 is TGTGCCACCAGCACTAGCGGGCAACCCAAAGACAATGAGCAGTTCTTC.